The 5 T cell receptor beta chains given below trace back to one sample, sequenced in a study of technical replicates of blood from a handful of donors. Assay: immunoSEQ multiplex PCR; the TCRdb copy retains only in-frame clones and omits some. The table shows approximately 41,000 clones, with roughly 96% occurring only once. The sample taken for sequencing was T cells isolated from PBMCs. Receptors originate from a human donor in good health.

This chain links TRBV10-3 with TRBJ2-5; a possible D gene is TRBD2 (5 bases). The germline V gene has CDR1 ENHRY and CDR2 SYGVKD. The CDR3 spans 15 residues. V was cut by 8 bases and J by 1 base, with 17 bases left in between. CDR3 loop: CAIAPNPGSQETQYF. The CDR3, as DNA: TGTGCCATCGCCCCTAATCCGGGATCCCAAGAGACCCAGTACTTC.

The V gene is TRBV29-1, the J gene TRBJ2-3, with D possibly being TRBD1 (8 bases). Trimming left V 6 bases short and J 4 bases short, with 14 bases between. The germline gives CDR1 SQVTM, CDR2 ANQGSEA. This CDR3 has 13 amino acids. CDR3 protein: CSVHRGGADTQYF. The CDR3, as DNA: TGCAGCGTACACAGGGGGGGCGCAGATACGCAGTATTTT.

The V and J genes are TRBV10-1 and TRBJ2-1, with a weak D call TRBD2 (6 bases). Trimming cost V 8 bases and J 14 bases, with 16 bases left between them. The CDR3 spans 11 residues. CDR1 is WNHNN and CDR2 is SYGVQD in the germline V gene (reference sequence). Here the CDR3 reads CASGKRAPEFF. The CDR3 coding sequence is TGCGCCAGCGGTAAGCGGGCCCCGGAGTTCTTC.

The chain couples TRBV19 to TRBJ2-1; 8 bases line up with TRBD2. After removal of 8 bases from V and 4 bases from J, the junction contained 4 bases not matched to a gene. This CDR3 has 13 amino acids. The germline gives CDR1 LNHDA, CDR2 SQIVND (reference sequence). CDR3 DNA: TGTGCCAGTGGGGCGGGAGGTTACAATGAGCAGTTCTTC. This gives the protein CASGAGGYNEQFF.

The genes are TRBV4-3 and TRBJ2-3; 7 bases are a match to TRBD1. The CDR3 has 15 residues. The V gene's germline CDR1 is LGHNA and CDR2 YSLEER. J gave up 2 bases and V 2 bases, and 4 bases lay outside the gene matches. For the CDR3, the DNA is TGCGCCAGCAGCCAATCTACAGGGGCCACAGATACGCAGTATTTT. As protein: CASSQSTGATDTQYF.